The rows below give T cell receptor beta chains drawn from one sample of a study of post-analysis software for immune sequencing data. TCRdb reprocessed the PCR reads via MiXCR and lists one record per CDR3 protein. Among approximately 630,000 distinct CDR3 sequences listed, roughly three fifths were seen once. The material sequenced was blood. These TCRs come from a girl aged 2 to 9 with multiple sclerosis. The CDR3 runs from the conserved cysteine through the conserved F or W. Each record gives: V gene, D gene, CDR3 protein. The D gene is left open where the match is weak.

TRBV29-1,.,CSVADPSRQQFF
TRBV29-1,.,CSVGGSYTEAFF
TRBV6-2/TRBV6-3,.,CASTLSAVGYSGANVLTF
TRBV5-6,.,CASRVTGRVTDTQYF
TRBV5-5,.,CASSSLPTDYNSPLHF
TRBV18,.,CASSPGGEAEAFF
TRBV5-1,.,CASSFSGGSLYEQYF
TRBV6-5,.,CASSYSGDSTDTQYF
TRBV20-1,.,CSAIREGQSYGYTF
TRBV10-3,.,CAISEAGQNSYEQYF
TRBV29-1,TRBD2,CSATSGYEQYF
TRBV10-3,.,CAISDPTQSQETRYF
TRBV7-2,TRBD1,CASSSGGGQGDNEQFF
TRBV20-1,TRBD2,CSARVTSGLEAQYF
TRBV11-2,TRBD2,CAGSLDSGLGTDTQYF
TRBV7-2,.,CASSLGFLANWKYF
TRBV12-3/TRBV12-4,.,CASSLLKGRDNRNEQYF
TRBV7-8,.,CASSLGRVMTSGANVLTF
TRBV7-2,.,CASSLARSAETQYF
TRBV20-1,TRBD2,CSAGGLADNEQFF
TRBV20-1,TRBD1,CSARRLGQDYGYTF
TRBV7-3,.,CASSTRGVPGDTQYF
TRBV20-1,.,CSARLGPSLDTQYF
TRBV5-1,.,CASSLVGLISGLRGGTDTQYF
TRBV18,TRBD1,CASSPIKTGKTDTQYF
TRBV13,TRBD2,CASSFGLAGSYEQYF
TRBV5-1,.,CASSELTRGNEQFF
TRBV2,TRBD1,CASSEALGTGNTEAFF
TRBV7-2,TRBD2,CASSLKTGTSGGRPRDTQYF
TRBV6-2/TRBV6-3,TRBD1,CASSYSGQGLRDGANVLTF
TRBV29-1,TRBD2,CSSRDYNEQYF
TRBV20-1,TRBD1,CSAGATGDIQYF
TRBV28,TRBD1,CASSPGDRPDFHYGYTF